A single sample is the source of the 7 T cell receptor beta chains below, sequenced in a study of molecular identifiers for immune sequencing clone quantification. TCRdb reanalysed the PCR reads using MiXCR and keeps one entry per CDR3 protein. Of about 510,000 distinct CDR3 sequences in the sample, about a fifth were seen once. Sequenced material: naive CD8+ T cells from blood, with Jurkat cell RNA spiked in. Subset here: FACS-sorted CD8+CD4-CCR7+CD45RA+ naive T cells. The source of these receptors is a human donor in good health. Some libraries in this study had Jurkat cell RNA spiked in.

This clonotype was picked up many times. The chain employs TRBV7-8 and TRBJ1-4; 9 nucleotides match TRBD1. Germline CDR1 SGHVS, CDR2 FQNEAQ. This CDR3 has 21 residues. V lost 5 bases to trimming and J lost 4 bases; unmatched junction nucleotides: 23. CDR3: CASSQPFISLNSDRGNEKLFF. The CDR3 coding sequence is TGTGCCAGCAGCCAGCCTTTCATATCCCTCAACTCGGACAGGGGTAATGAAAAACTGTTTTTT.

This clonotype was counted only a few times. The rearrangement joins TRBV9 to TRBJ2-2; 12 bases are a match to TRBD2. Losses at the gene ends were 0 bases for V and 6 bases for J; bases not matched to a gene: 6. CDR3 size: 17 residues. CDR1 and CDR2 (germline): SGDLS, YYNGEE. CDR3 region: CASSVVGTSGSAGELFF. For the CDR3, the DNA is TGTGCCAGCAGCGTAGTGGGGACTAGCGGGTCGGCCGGGGAGCTGTTTTTT.

This clonotype was recorded many times. The rearrangement uses TRBV29-1 and TRBJ2-2; D is unclear. Germline V gene lookup returns CDR1 SQVTM and CDR2 ANQGSEA. V was cut by 1 base and J by 2 bases, with 11 bases left in between. The CDR3 is made up of 15 amino acids. The CDR3 loop reads CSVEVSTSNTGELFF. DNA for the CDR3: TGCAGCGTTGAAGTGTCGACATCCAACACCGGGGAGCTGTTTTTT.

This clonotype came up many times. This chain joins TRBV13 and TRBJ2-6; 10 bases agree with TRBD1. V lost 3 bases to trimming and J lost 2 bases; unmatched junction nucleotides: 10. Germline V lookup: CDR1 PRHDT, CDR2 FYEKMQ (reference sequence). The length of the CDR3 is 19 residues. The CDR3 here is CASSFWGDRGLTGANVLTF. CDR3 sequence (DNA): TGTGCCAGCAGCTTCTGGGGTGACAGGGGGCTCACTGGGGCCAACGTCCTGACTTTC.

This clonotype was detected ten times or more. The genes are TRBV3-1 and TRBJ2-2; no clear D gene. This CDR3 contains 11 residues. Germline V gene lookup returns CDR1 LGHDT and CDR2 YNNKEL (reference sequence). V was trimmed by 5 bases and J by 8 bases, leaving 6 bases between them. The CDR3 region is CASSGKGELFF. For the CDR3, the DNA is TGTGCCAGCAGCGGGAAGGGGGAGCTGTTTTTT.

This clonotype was detected ten times or more. The chain employs TRBV6-5 and TRBJ2-5; D uncertain. The germline CDR1 and CDR2 sequences are MNHEY and SVGAGI. CDR3 length equals 15 residues. Trimming left V 0 bases short and J 2 bases short, with 10 bases between. CDR3 sequence (DNA): TGTGCCAGCAGTTACTCGTCGACTGGGCAAGAGACCCAGTACTTC. Its translation: CASSYSSTGQETQYF.

A word on this clonotype: At one end, the junction sequence differs from germline, possibly due to a read error. This sequence joins TRBV7-6 and TRBJ2-7; 7 bases align to TRBD1. The CDR3 extends over 16 amino acids. CDR1 and CDR2 (germline): SGHVS, FNYEAQ. The DNA for the CDR3 is TGTGCCAGCAGCTTAGATTCGGGACAGCGATCCTACGAGCGGTACTTC. Protein product: CASSLDSGQRSYERYF.